A single sample is the source of the 26 T cell receptor beta chains below, sequenced in a study of cytomegalovirus exposure and HLA in healthy donors. 13 Jbeta primers and 60 Vbeta primers were used for the PCR. Assay: immunoSEQ multiplex PCR; the TCRdb copy retains only in-frame clones and omits some. The sample shows about 120,000 clones, around 84% of them seen only once. The sequencing input was PBMCs. The receptors shown here come from a woman between 25 and 40 years old in good health and CMV-seropositive.

CDR3 in amino acids: CARGRTGNTIYF. In DNA, the CDR3 is TGTGCCAGGGGGCGAACTGGAAACACCATATATTTT. This chain joins TRBV6-8 and TRBJ1-3; D is perhaps TRBD1 (5 bases). The germline gives CDR1 MNHGY, CDR2 SAAAGT. With 9 bases removed from V and 2 bases from J, the gap between germline ends came to 8 bases. This CDR3 contains 12 residues.

This clone is a singleton in its sample. The chain combines TRBV4-2 with TRBJ2-3, with 10 bases lining up with TRBD2. V lost 7 bases to trimming and J lost 0 bases; unmatched junction nucleotides: 16. CDR1 and CDR2 from the germline V gene are LGHNA and YNFKEQ. The CDR3 is made up of 19 amino acids. The CDR3 region has the DNA TGTGCCAGCACCCCCGCAGAGACTAGCGGGTTTTTAAGCACAGATACGCAGTATTTT. This translates into CASTPAETSGFLSTDTQYF.

This chain links TRBV19 with TRBJ1-1; D gene uncertain. Trimming removed 1 base at V and 1 base at J, with 7 bases between. Germline values: CDR1 LNHDA, CDR2 SQIVND (reference sequence). This CDR3 spans 14 amino acids. The CDR3 region has the DNA TGTGCCAGTAGTATAGGACAAGGGAACACTGAAGCTTTCTTT. This gives the protein CASSIGQGNTEAFF.

The V call is TRBV5-4, the J call TRBJ2-2; no reliable D call. Germline assignment: CDR1 SGHNT and CDR2 YYREEE (reference sequence). The ends were cut back, 0 bases at V and 8 bases at J, with 8 bases in the middle. CDR3 size: 13 residues. The CDR3 loop is CASSLASRGELFF. DNA for the CDR3: TGTGCCAGCAGCTTGGCCTCTAGAGGGGAGCTGTTTTTT.

For the CDR3, the DNA is TGTGCCAGCAGTGAAAGAGGCTTCGGTGAAAAACTGTTTTTT. Translating it yields CASSERGFGEKLFF. The chain uses TRBV6-1 and TRBJ1-4; D uncertain. In germline, CDR1 is MNHNS, CDR2 SASEGT. This CDR3 is built from 14 residues. The germline V and J ends were trimmed by 2 bases and 7 bases, with 11 bases remaining between them.

This clone has just one count. The chain uses TRBV28 and TRBJ1-6; no clear D gene. CDR1 MDHEN and CDR2 SYDVKM come from the germline V gene. The V end was cut by 3 bases, the J end by 10 bases, with 7 bases between. This CDR3 region has 12 residues. The chain's CDR3 is CASSFPESPLHF. The CDR3 DNA reads TGTGCCAGCAGTTTCCCGGAGTCACCCCTCCACTTT.

This clone came up a few times. The chain links TRBV2 to TRBJ2-2; 13 nucleotides line up with TRBD2. The V segment lost 4 bases and the J segment 7 bases; nucleotides outside the gene matches: 6. The V gene's germline CDR1 is SNHLY and CDR2 FYNNEI. This CDR3 has 16 residues. The CDR3 loop is CASSATSGGAGGELFF. CDR3 sequence (DNA): TGTGCCAGCAGTGCCACTAGCGGGGGGGCCGGCGGGGAGCTGTTTTTT.

The chain is built from TRBV21-1 and TRBJ1-5; the D call of TRBD1 is as the table states it, not checked on the DNA. TRBV21-1 counts as a pseudogene. The length of the CDR3 is 19 residues. The CDR3 bases are TGTGCCAGCAGCAAAGGTGTGGACAGGTTTTGGGCAACTAATCAGCCCCAGCATTTT. Its protein is CASSKGVDRFWATNQPQHF.

The table lists this clone with a count of one. The CDR3 nucleotides read TGTGCCAGCAGTGCTAACAGGGTCCAGCCCCAGCATTTT. Translation: CASSANRVQPQHF. The chain links TRBV27 to TRBJ1-5, with D perhaps TRBD1 (6 bases). Trimming pared 5 bases from V and 7 bases from J, leaving 12 bases between. The CDR3 is 13 residues long. Germline CDR1 is MNHEY and CDR2 is SMNVEV (reference sequence).

This chain joins TRBV5-5 and TRBJ2-4; D remains unclear. V was shortened by 2 bases and J by 0 bases, with 6 bases between the two germline ends. The length of the CDR3 is 14 residues. Per germline, CDR1 SGHKS and CDR2 YYEKEE (reference sequence). In nucleotides, the CDR3 is TGTGCCAGCAGCTTACAGTTAGCCAAAAACATTCAGTACTTC. Amino acids: CASSLQLAKNIQYF.

This clone was counted between two and nine times. An end of the junction differs from the germline gene, which may be a read error. This sequence joins TRBV6-5 and TRBJ2-5; 10 nucleotides match TRBD2. The germline CDR1 and CDR2 sequences are MNHEY and SVGAGI. This CDR3 has 13 amino acids. As DNA, the CDR3 is TGTGCCAGCAGTTACTCTGGTCTAGCGGGGGCGGACTTC. This encodes CASSYSGLAGADF.

The V and J genes are TRBV5-1 and TRBJ2-7; TRBD2 matches 9 bases. V lost 4 bases and J lost 2; bases outside the gene matches: 10. This CDR3 comprises 16 residues. The germline V gene has CDR1 SGHRS and CDR2 YFSETQ. The CDR3 region is CASSITVSGGPYEQYF. The CDR3 DNA follows: TGCGCCAGCAGCATCACCGTTAGCGGGGGCCCCTACGAGCAGTACTTC.

Turning to this clone: Its ends do not fully match the called genes, so a read error is possible. V gene TRBV6-5 combines with J gene TRBJ2-7; D not certain. Germline V CDR1 and CDR2: MNHEY, SVGAGI. This CDR3 is 11 amino acids long. The CDR3 spells CASSYSCEQYF. CDR3 DNA: TGTGCCAGCAGTTACTCCTGCGAGCAGTACTTC.

The chain is built from TRBV28 and TRBJ1-1; unclear D gene. The CDR3 is 14 amino acids. CDR1 and CDR2 (germline): MDHEN, SYDVKM. Trimming took off 0 bases at V and 4 bases at J, with 9 bases between the two ends. The chain's CDR3 is CASSLWLAGTEAFF. The DNA of the CDR3 is TGTGCCAGCAGTTTATGGCTAGCGGGCACTGAAGCTTTCTTT.

The rearrangement uses TRBV6-5 and TRBJ1-5, with TRBD1 matching 8 bases. Losses at the gene ends were 6 bases for V and 8 bases for J; bases not matched to a gene: 6. CDR3 length equals 13 residues. Germline-derived CDR1 and CDR2 are MNHEY and SVGAGI. The CDR3 region is CASSEDRVEPQHF. In nucleotides, the CDR3 is TGTGCCAGCAGCGAGGACAGGGTCGAGCCCCAGCATTTT.

This chain links TRBV20-1 with TRBJ2-3; TRBD2 might be the D (6 bases). Trimming stripped 7 bases from V and 4 bases from J, with 6 bases between. Germline assignment: CDR1 DFQATT and CDR2 SNEGSKA (reference sequence). The CDR3 is made up of 10 amino acids. The CDR3 nucleotides are TGCAGTGTAGCGGCAGATACGCAGTATTTT. Translation: CSVAADTQYF.

The chain employs TRBV5-6 and TRBJ2-7; the D is unclear. CDR1 and CDR2 (germline): SGHDT, YYEEEE. Trimming pared 0 bases from V and 2 bases from J, leaving 6 bases between. The CDR3 runs 13 residues. CDR3 sequence reads: CASSLVDAYEQYF. In DNA form, the CDR3 reads TGTGCCAGCAGCTTGGTAGATGCCTACGAGCAGTACTTC.

The chain carries TRBV4-1 and TRBJ1-2, with D unresolved. Per germline, CDR1 MGHRA and CDR2 YSYEKL. V was pared by 4 bases and J by 4 bases, with 10 bases between. The CDR3 extends over 13 amino acids. CDR3 bases: TGCGCCAGCAGCCTCCCCGGAGGCTATGGCTACACCTTC. The encoded protein is CASSLPGGYGYTF.

The chain couples TRBV27 to TRBJ2-3; TRBD2 matches 8 bases. The CDR3 is 15 residues long. Looked up from germline, CDR1 is MNHEY and CDR2 is SMNVEV (reference sequence). V dropped 4 bases and J dropped 4; count of bases not matched to a gene: 7. The CDR3 reads CASSSPGLVADTQYF. The CDR3 DNA follows: TGTGCCAGCAGTTCGCCGGGACTAGTGGCAGATACGCAGTATTTT.

With respect to this clone: Other nucleotide sequences in the sample specify the same CDR3. The V and J genes are TRBV2 and TRBJ1-2, with D possibly being TRBD1 (6 bases). CDR3 length: 15 residues. The germline gives CDR1 SNHLY, CDR2 FYNNEI. The V and J ends lost 7 bases and 3 bases respectively, with 18 bases between them. As DNA, the CDR3 is TGTGCCAGCACCTCGGACAGCAACTCTTACTATGGCTACACCTTC. As protein: CASTSDSNSYYGYTF.

This chain links TRBV7-2 with TRBJ1-6, with D possibly being TRBD1 (5 bases). The germline gives CDR1 SGHTA, CDR2 FQGNSA. The CDR3 runs 17 residues. With 6 bases removed from V and 1 base from J, the gap between germline ends came to 16 bases. CDR3 coding DNA: TGTGCCAGCAGGGTGGGGCCCAAAGGGTCCTATAATTCACCCCTCCACTTT. It translates to CASRVGPKGSYNSPLHF.

This chain joins TRBV11-3 and TRBJ2-1, with D possibly TRBD1 on 6 matching bases. Trimming pared 2 bases from V and 3 bases from J, leaving 11 bases between. The CDR3 length is 15 residues. Germline V lookup: CDR1 SGHNT, CDR2 YENEEA. The chain's CDR3 is CASSLRGNNYNEQFF. CDR3 DNA: TGTGCCAGCAGCTTAAGGGGGAACAACTACAATGAGCAGTTCTTC.

The chain couples TRBV5-1 to TRBJ2-2; 11 bases are shared with TRBD2. The CDR3 is 15 amino acids. Germline values: CDR1 SGHRS, CDR2 YFSETQ. The V and J ends lost 4 bases and 5 bases, in that order; junction bases with no gene match: 4. This CDR3 reads CASSASSGGTGELFF. The CDR3 nucleotides read TGCGCCAGCAGCGCATCTAGCGGGGGGACCGGGGAGCTGTTTTTT.

The genes are TRBV4-3 and TRBJ2-1; 9 positions match TRBD2. The germline V gene encodes CDR1 LGHNA and CDR2 YSLEER. The J segment lost 0 bases and the V segment lost 4 bases, leaving 7 bases of the junction unmatched. The CDR3 length is 17 residues. CDR3 loop: CASSRLAGDSSYNEQFF. CDR3 DNA: TGCGCCAGCAGCCGCTTAGCGGGGGATAGCTCCTACAATGAGCAGTTCTTC.

Of note for this clone: A read error may account for a junction end that differs from germline. The rearrangement joins TRBV15 to TRBJ2-2; 10 bases map to TRBD1. Per the germline V gene, CDR1 is LNHNV and CDR2 is YYDKDF (reference sequence). This CDR3 has 16 residues. CDR3: CATSGDRGLGTGELFF. The CDR3 bases are TGTGCCACCAGCGGAGACAGGGGGCTCGGGACCGGGGAGCTGTTTTTT. Full variable domain (outside the CDR3, taken from reference TRBV15 and TRBJ2-2): DAMVIQNPRYQVTQFGKPVTLSCSQTLNHNVMYWYQQKSSQAPKLLFHYYDKDFNNEADTPDNFQSRRPNTSFCFLDIRSPGLGDTAMYLCATSGDRGLGTGELFFGEGSRLTVL.

This chain joins TRBV4-2 and TRBJ2-5; 15 positions agree with TRBD2. The CDR3 consists of 16 residues. The germline gives CDR1 LGHNA, CDR2 YNFKEQ. Trimming removed 3 bases from V and 5 bases from J; junction bases left unmatched: 4. The chain's CDR3 is CASSHGTSGGRETQYF. For the CDR3, the DNA is TGTGCCAGCAGCCACGGGACTAGCGGGGGGAGGGAGACCCAGTACTTC.